This paragraph covers one T cell receptor beta chain sequence. The CDR3 extends over 17 amino acids. Germline assignment: CDR1 KGHSH and CDR2 LQKENI. The V gene lost 3 bases and the J gene lost 4 bases, with 21 bases spanning the gap. This record comes from a study of blood T cell repertoires in COVID-19. Overall study: PBMCs, B-cell-depleted T cells, or T cells provided the cDNA or gDNA that made up the material.

The age range of participants was about 18 to 95 years, with residence in under 30 US areas. Assignments of participants to cohorts depended upon their own reported clinical history. The repertoire was sequenced with immunoSEQ multiplex PCR; TCRdb's copy has only in-frame clones and lacks some. Altogether 310,000 or so clones are present, 87% being singletons, with the ten largest covering approximately 5.2%. The sequence came from a woman in her twenties or thirties who had recovered from COVID-19. The sequenced sample consisted of PBMCs or T cells enriched from blood (not recorded which). The chain combines TRBV18 with TRBJ1-2, with D possibly matching TRBD1 (6 bases). The CDR3 DNA reads as TGTGCCAGCTCACCCACCGTGGGAAAACAGGGTTTCTATGGCTACACCTTC. It yields the protein CASSPTVGKQGFYGYTF.